Shown below are 6 T cell receptor beta chains from a single sample sequenced in a study of T cells after somatic rescue of genetic block (dated by TCRdb to 2019 to 2021). The protocol used for the library was the immunoSEQ multiplex PCR assay. In its TCRdb copy, this immuneACCESS table keeps in-frame sequences only and misses some clones. Where compared with another copy, unresolved V genes explain less than half of these, and the others have no known cause. Here the sample has approximately 71,000 clones; less than 95% occur a single time. The ten largest clones capture roughly 2.8% of the sample. Sequencing input: peripheral blood mononuclear cells (PBMCs). All receptors derive from a man aged 40-49 years.

In its sample, this clone is medium-sized. The rearrangement links TRBV7-3 to TRBJ2-7; TRBD1 might be the D (6 bases). This CDR3 region has 16 residues. The germline V gene has CDR1 SGHTA and CDR2 FQGTGA. V was pared by 3 bases and J by 3 bases, with 18 bases between. CDR3 amino acids: CASSFGGQGRIYEQYF. The CDR3 DNA follows: TGTGCCAGCAGCTTCGGTGGTCAGGGGCGAATCTACGAGCAGTACTTC.

This sequence joins TRBV10-2 and TRBJ2-2; D possibly corresponds to TRBD1 (5 bases). CDR3 length equals 11 residues. Germline V gene data show CDR1 as WSHSY and CDR2 as SAAADI. V was trimmed by 8 bases and J by 5 bases, leaving 6 bases between them. The CDR3 sequence is CASQGTGELFF. CDR3 DNA: TGCGCCAGCCAGGGAACCGGGGAGCTGTTTTTT.

The chain combines TRBV2 with TRBJ1-1; unclear D gene. The V and J ends lost 4 bases and 3 bases respectively, with 6 bases between them. Germline CDR1 is SNHLY and CDR2 is FYNNEI. This CDR3 has 12 amino acids. The chain's CDR3 is CASSVGYTEAFF. The CDR3 DNA reads as TGTGCCAGCAGTGTTGGGTACACTGAAGCTTTCTTT.

The chain links TRBV9 to TRBJ2-1; possible D gene TRBD2, 6 bases. Deletions cut 3 bases from V and 9 bases from J, with 13 bases between. In germline, CDR1 is SGDLS, CDR2 YYNGEE. This CDR3 is built from 13 residues. CDR3: CASSDLGGREQFF. CDR3 DNA sequence: TGTGCCAGCAGCGACCTCGGGGGTCGTGAGCAGTTCTTC.

This chain connects TRBV18 to TRBJ2-7, with 11 bases that match TRBD1. The CDR3 totals 14 residues. V trimming: 2 bases; J trimming: 5 bases; junction bases outside the gene matches: 2. Germline CDR1 is KGHSH and CDR2 is LQKENI. Here the CDR3 reads CASSPGQGAHEQYF. CDR3 DNA sequence: TGTGCCAGCTCACCAGGACAGGGGGCTCACGAGCAGTACTTC.

This chain joins TRBV27 and TRBJ1-6; 7 bases map to TRBD1. Germline trimming cut 6 bases from V and 14 bases from J; bases unmatched to any gene: 10. This CDR3 comprises 13 residues. Germline V gene data show CDR1 as MNHEY and CDR2 as SMNVEV (reference sequence). Here the CDR3 reads CASRRDDRATLHF. As DNA, the CDR3 is TGTGCCAGCAGGCGTGATGACAGGGCTACCCTCCACTTT.